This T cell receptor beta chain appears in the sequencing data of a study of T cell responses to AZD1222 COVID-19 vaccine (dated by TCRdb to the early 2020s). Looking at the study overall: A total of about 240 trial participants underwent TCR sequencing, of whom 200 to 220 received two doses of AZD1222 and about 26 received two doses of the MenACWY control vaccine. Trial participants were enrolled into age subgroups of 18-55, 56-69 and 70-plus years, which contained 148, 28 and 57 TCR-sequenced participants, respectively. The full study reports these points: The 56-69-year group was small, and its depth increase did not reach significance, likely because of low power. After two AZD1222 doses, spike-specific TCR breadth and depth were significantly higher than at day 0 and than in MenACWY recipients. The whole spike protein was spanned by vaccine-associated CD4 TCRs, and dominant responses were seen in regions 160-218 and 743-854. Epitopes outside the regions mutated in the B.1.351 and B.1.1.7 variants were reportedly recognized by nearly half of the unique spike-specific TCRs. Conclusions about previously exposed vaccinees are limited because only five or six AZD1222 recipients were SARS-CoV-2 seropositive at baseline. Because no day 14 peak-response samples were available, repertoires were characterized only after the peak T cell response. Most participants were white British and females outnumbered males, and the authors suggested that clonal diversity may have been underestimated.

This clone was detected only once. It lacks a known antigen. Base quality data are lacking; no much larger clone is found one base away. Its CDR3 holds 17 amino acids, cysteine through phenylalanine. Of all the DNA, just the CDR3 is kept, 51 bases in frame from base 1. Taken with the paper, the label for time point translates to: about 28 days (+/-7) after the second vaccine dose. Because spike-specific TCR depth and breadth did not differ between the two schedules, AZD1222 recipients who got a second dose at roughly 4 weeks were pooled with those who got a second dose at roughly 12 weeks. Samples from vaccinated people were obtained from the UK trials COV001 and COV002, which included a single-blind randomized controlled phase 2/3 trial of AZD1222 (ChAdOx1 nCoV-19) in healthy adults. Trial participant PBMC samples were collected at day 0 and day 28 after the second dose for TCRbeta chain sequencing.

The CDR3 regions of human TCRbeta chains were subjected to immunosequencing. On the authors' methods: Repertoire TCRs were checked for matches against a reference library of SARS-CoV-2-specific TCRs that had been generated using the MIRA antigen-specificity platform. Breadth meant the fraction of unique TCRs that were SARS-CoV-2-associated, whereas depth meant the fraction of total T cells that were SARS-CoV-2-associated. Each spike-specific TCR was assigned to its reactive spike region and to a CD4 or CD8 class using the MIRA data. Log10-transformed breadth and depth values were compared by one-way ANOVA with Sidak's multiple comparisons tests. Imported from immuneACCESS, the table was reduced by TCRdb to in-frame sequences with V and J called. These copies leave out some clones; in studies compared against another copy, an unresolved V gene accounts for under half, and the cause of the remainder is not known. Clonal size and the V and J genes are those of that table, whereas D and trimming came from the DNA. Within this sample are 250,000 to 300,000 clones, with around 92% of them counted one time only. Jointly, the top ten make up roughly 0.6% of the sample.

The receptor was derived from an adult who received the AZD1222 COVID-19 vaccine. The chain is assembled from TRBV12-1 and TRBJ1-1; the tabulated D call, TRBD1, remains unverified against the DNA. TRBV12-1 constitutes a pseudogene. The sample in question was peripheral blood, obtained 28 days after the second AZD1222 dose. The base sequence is TGTGCCAGCAGCCCCACCCCCTGGACAGCCTCGAACACTGAAGCTTTCTTT. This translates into CASSPTPWTASNTEAFF.